The present entry profiles one T cell receptor beta chain with its context. The data were taken from a study of blood T cells in healthy people across ages. Using a J-beta primer mix together with a sample-barcoded 5' primer, a second PCR was run for about 6 to 11 cycles. Through a template-switch adaptor with 12 random nucleotides, each cDNA molecule received a tag. The study obtained at least 3 million CDR3-containing paired-end reads from every sample. TCRdb independently ran MiXCR on the 5' RACE reads; one entry per CDR3 protein. The data hold roughly 1,800,000 distinct CDR3 sequences, with about 49% observed a single time. This CDR3 contains 16 residues. Germline V gene data show CDR1 as SNHLY and CDR2 as FYNNEI. The ends lost 3 bases at V and 1 base at J; junction bases unmatched: 7.

This receptor was identified in a woman between 35 and 50 years old in good health. The genes are TRBV2 and TRBJ2-5; TRBD2 matches 8 bases. The sequencing sample was made of blood. Here the CDR3 DNA reads TGTGCCAGCAGTGAGCGACGGGCGGGGGGCCAAGAGACCCAGTACTTC. Translated: CASSERRAGGQETQYF.